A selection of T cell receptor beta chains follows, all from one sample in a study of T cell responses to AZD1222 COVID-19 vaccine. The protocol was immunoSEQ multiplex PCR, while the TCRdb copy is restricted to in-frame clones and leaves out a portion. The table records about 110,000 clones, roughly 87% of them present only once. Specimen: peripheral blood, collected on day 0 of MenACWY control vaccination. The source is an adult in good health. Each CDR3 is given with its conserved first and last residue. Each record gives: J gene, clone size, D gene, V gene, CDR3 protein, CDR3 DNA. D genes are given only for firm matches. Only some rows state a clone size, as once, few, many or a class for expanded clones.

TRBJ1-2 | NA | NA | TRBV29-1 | CSVEYGGGSGGYTF | TGCAGCGTTGAGTATGGCGGAGGTAGTGGAGGCTACACCTTC
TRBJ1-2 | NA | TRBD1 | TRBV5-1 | CASSSDRISYTF | TGCGCCAGCAGCTCGGACAGGATCTCCTACACCTTC
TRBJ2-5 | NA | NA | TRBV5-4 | CASSLGLALAETQYF | TGTGCCAGCAGCTTGGGGCTAGCTTTGGCAGAGACCCAGTACTTC
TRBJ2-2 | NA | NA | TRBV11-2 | CASTPPGANTGELFF | TGTGCCAGCACCCCACCGGGGGCGAACACCGGGGAGCTGTTTTTT
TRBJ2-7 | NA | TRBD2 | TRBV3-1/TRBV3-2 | CASSQGLDPYEQYF | TGTGCCAGCAGCCAGGGACTAGACCCCTACGAGCAGTACTTC
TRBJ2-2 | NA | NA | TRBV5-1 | CASSSSPGRDTGELFF | TGCGCCAGCAGCTCCTCACCGGGGCGGGACACCGGGGAGCTGTTTTTT
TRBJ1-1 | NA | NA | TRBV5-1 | CASSLARDVNTEAFF | TGCGCCAGCAGCTTGGCCCGGGACGTGAACACTGAAGCTTTCTTT
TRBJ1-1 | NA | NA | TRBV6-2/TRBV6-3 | CASSYRATDWAEAFF | TGTGCCAGCAGTTACCGGGCTACAGATTGGGCTGAAGCTTTCTTT
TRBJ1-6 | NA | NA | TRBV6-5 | CASSYSQGPNSPLHF | TGTGCCAGCAGTTACTCACAGGGCCCGAATTCACCCCTCCACTTT
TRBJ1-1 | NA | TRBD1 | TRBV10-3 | CAIRTGSTEAFF | TGTGCCATCAGGACAGGGAGCACTGAAGCTTTCTTT
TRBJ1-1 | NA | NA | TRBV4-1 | CASSQDWGRFEAFF | TGCGCCAGCAGCCAAGATTGGGGACGGTTTGAAGCTTTCTTT
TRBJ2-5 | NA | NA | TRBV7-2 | CASSPRTQETQYF | TGTGCCAGCAGCCCCCGGACCCAGGAGACCCAGTACTTC
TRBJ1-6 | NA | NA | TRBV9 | CASSVGGGGNNSPLHF | TGTGCCAGCAGCGTAGGAGGCGGCGGTAATAATTCACCCCTCCACTTT
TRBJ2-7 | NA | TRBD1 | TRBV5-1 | CASSSGTGEYEQYF | TGCGCCAGCAGCTCGGGGACAGGGGAGTACGAGCAGTACTTC
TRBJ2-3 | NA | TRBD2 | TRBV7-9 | CASSLGSGGTDTQYF | TGTGCCAGCAGCTTAGGTAGCGGGGGGACAGATACGCAGTATTTT
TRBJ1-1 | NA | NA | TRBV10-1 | CASSEGPGLGAFF | TGCGCCAGCAGTGAGGGACCGGGACTCGGGGCTTTCTTT
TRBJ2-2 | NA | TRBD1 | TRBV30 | CAGARTGGTGELFF | TGTGCCGGAGCCCGGACAGGGGGGACCGGGGAGCTGTTTTTT
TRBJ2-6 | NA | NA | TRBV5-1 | CASSPSWNSGANVLTF | TGCGCCAGCAGCCCCTCCTGGAACTCTGGGGCCAACGTCCTGACTTTC
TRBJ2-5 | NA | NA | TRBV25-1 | CASSEEGRGVWTQYF | TGTGCCAGCAGTGAAGAAGGACGTGGAGTATGGACCCAGTACTTC
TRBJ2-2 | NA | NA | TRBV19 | CASTPRQGANTGELFF | TGTGCCAGTACCCCTCGCCAGGGAGCGAACACCGGGGAGCTGTTTTTT
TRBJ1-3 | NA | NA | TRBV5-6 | CASSTWPGAGNTIYF | TGTGCCAGCAGCACATGGCCAGGGGCTGGAAACACCATATATTTT
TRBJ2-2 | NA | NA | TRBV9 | CASSVEGGTGELFF | TGTGCCAGCAGCGTAGAGGGGGGAACCGGGGAGCTGTTTTTT
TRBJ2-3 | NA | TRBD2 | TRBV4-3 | CASSQDSLAGGRTQYF | TGCGCCAGCAGCCAAGATAGCCTAGCGGGGGGGCGGACGCAGTATTTT
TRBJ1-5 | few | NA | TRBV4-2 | CASSQDGVMEPQHF | TGTGCCAGCAGCCAAGATGGGGTGATGGAGCCCCAGCATTTT
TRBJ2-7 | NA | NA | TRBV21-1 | CASSKVDERGEGYEQYF | TGTGCCAGCAGCAAAGTCGATGAGAGGGGCGAGGGCTACGAGCAGTACTTC
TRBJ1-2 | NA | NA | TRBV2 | CASSYTGLRHYGYTF | TGTGCCAGCAGTTATACAGGGCTAAGGCACTATGGCTACACCTTC
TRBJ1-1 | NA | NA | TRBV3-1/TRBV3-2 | CASSKRSGPLKDEAFF | TGTGCCAGCAGTAAAAGGTCCGGACCCTTGAAGGATGAAGCTTTCTTT